This T cell receptor (beta chain) was captured by sequencing in a study of T-cell reconstitution after alpha-beta-depleted transplantation in children. In its sample, this clonotype was seen many times. Unique molecular identifiers were incorporated into the prepared TCRbeta library. TCRdb used MiXCR to reprocess the PCR reads, holding one entry per CDR3 protein. Among 200,000 to 300,000 distinct CDR3 sequences listed, 12% were seen once. CDR3 length: 16 residues. Germline values: CDR1 SGHNT, CDR2 YENEEA. V gave up 0 bases and J gave up 3 bases; unmatched junction bases: 4. This sequence joins TRBV11-3 and TRBJ2-1, with 8 bases matching TRBD1. The specimen was PBMCs from the stem cell graft donor, collected from the stem cell graft. The sequence came from a human donor who donated a stem cell graft to a child with acute lymphoblastic leukemia. CDR3 sequence reads: CASSLDRGQIYNEQFF. In DNA, the CDR3 is TGTGCCAGCAGCTTAGACAGGGGGCAGATCTACAATGAGCAGTTCTTC.